This T cell receptor beta chain was recovered during a study of OX40 agonist ivuxolimab in advanced cancers. Study-wide points: Circulating CD4+ and CD8+ T cells showed clonal expansion by week 6 at 0.1 to 3.0 mg/kg. People who partly responded at 0.1-3.0 mg/kg had some of the least clonal expansion seen.

Of note for this clone: The antigen is not known.

V lost 5 bases and J 3 bases, leaving 19 bases between the germline ends. The CDR3 is 17 residues long. Per germline, CDR1 SGHAT and CDR2 FQNNGV. Sequenced by immunoSEQ multiplex PCR; TCRdb stores in-frame clones only, minus some. This sample yields roughly 10,000 clones, of which over 65% are seen a single time; about a quarter belongs to the top ten. The chain is built from TRBV11-2 and TRBJ1-4, with D hard to call. Sequenced here: CD4+ or CD8+ T cells sorted from blood, sampled in a trial of the OX40 agonist ivuxolimab. The receptor was isolated from an adult with an advanced solid tumor such as melanoma, head and neck, liver or kidney cancer. CDR3 sequence: CASSAQEIRKANEKLFF. In DNA, the CDR3 is TGTGCCAGCAGCGCCCAAGAGATCCGTAAAGCTAATGAAAAACTGTTTTTT.